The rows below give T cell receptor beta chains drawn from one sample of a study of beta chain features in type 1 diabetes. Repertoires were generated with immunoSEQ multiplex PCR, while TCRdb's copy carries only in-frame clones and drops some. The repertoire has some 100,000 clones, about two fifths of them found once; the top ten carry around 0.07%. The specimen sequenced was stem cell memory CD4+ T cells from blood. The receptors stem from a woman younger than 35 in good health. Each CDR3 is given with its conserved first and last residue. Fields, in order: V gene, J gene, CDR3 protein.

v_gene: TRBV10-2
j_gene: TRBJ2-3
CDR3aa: CASSERRLAGRTDTQYF

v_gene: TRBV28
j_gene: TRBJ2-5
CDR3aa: CASSRGLGETQYF

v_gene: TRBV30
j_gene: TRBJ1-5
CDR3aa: CAWAARADQPQHF

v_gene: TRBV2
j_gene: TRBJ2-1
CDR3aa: CASSEVRGSYNEQFF

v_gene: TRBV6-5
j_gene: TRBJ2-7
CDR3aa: CASSYSYGRRFHEQYF

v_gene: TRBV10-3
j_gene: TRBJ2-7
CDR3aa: CAIAGTGAPQQYF

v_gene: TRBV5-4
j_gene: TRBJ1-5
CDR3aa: CASSQDRNRDNQPQHF

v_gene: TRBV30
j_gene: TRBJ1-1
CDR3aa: CAWVTGALNTEAFF

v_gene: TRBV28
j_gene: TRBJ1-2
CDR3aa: CASKTGPGGYTF

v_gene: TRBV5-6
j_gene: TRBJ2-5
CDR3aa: CASSLRARGRAQETQYF

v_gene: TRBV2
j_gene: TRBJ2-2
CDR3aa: CASTIITRNTGELFF

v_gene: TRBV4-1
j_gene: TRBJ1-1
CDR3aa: CASSQVSMNTEAFF

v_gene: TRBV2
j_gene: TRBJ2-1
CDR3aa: CASTPQGLPDNEQFF

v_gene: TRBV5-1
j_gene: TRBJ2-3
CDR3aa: CASSYGREVDTQYF

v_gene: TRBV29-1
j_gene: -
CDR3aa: CSVEGQVDHEQYF

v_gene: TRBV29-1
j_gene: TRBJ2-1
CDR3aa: CSVADRANSLSSYNEQFF

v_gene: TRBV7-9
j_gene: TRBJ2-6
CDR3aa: CASSGGQGANVLTF

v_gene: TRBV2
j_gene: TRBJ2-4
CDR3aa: CASSHPGQKNIQYF

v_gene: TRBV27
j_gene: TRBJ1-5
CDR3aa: CASSSRDGRVRSNQPQHF

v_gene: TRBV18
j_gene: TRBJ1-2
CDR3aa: CASSPGREAGYTF

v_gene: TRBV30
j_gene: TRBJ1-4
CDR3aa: CAWMTTIGQGVEKLFF

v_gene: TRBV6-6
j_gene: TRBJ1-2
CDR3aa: CASNNIGGGYTF

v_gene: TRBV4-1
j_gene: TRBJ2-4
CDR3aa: CASSQEALGVGNIQYF

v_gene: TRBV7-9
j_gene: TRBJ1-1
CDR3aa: CASSLTVNTEAFF

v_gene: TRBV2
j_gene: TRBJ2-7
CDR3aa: CASRNRYQVAYEQYF

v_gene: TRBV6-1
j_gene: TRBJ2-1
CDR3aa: CASSPGTSRYNEQFF

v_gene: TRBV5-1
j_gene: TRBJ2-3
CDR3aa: CASRSGSRADTQYF

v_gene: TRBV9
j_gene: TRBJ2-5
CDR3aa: CASSVVAGGTETQYF

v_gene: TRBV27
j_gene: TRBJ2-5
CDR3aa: CASSLRVTGGGETQYF

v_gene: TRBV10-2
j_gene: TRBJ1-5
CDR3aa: CASRAGREQPQHF

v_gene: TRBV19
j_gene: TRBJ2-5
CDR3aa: CASSLAAGETQYF

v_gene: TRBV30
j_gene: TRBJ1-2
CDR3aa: CAWSVPSGTGYKINYGYTF

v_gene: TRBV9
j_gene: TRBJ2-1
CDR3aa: CASSQSGRFYNEQFF

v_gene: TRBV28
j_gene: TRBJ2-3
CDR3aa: CASSRGGTDTQYF

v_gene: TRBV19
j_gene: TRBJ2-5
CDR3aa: CASSMAQTAQETQYF

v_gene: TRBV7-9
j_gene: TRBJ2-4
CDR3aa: CASNAPGQGNIQYF

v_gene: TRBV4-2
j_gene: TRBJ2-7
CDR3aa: CASSVEASRTYEQYF

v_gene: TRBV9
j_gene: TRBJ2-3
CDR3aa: CASSLFTDTQYF

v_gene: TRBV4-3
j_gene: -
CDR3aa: CASSQDSVSSYEQYF

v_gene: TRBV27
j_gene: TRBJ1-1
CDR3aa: CASSVRDSNTEAFF

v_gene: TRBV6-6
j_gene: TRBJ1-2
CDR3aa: CASSYSQNYGYTF

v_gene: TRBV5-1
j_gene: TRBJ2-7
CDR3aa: CASSRGGTGGLEQYF

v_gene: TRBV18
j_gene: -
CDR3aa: CASSPGTYEQYF

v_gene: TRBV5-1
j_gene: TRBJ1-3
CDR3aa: CASSLEQAYSGNTIYF

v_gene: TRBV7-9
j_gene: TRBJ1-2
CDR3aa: CASSPRTGLYGYTF

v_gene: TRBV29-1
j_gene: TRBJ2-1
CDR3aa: CSGGRERINEQFF

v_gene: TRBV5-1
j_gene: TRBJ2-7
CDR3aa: CASSWGPGTTYEQYF